This entry is about one T cell receptor (beta chain). This entry is derived from a study of blood T cell repertoires in COVID-19. Study-level background: Sources were T cells, B-cell-depleted T cells, or PBMCs; the material itself was cDNA or gDNA.

The CDR3 length is 17 residues. Grouping used clinical history reported by participants in a survey and questionnaire. Assay used: immunoSEQ multiplex PCR; TCRdb lists only in-frame clones, some missing. The data contain hundreds of thousands of clones, roughly 88% of them singletons. The TCR was taken from a woman under 40 who had recovered from COVID-19. The sequenced sample consisted of PBMCs or T cells enriched from blood (not recorded which). The chain has TRBV1 and TRBJ1-2; TRBD1, the table's D call, lacks a check against the DNA. TRBV1 is classified as a pseudogene. CDR3 protein: CTSSPRGNRGIGYGYTF. Written as DNA, the CDR3 is TGCACCAGCAGTCCAAGAGGGAACAGGGGGATAGGCTATGGCTACACCTTC.